These 6 T cell receptor beta chains were all obtained from the same sample, sequenced in a study of T-cell reconstitution after alpha-beta-depleted transplantation in children. Construction of the TCRbeta library involved unique molecular identifiers. One entry per CDR3 protein, called by TCRdb with MiXCR from the PCR reads. Here the sample spans 610,000 or so distinct CDR3 sequences, roughly a quarter being singletons. Here the sequenced sample was PBMCs, taken before TCRalphabeta/CD19-depleted stem cell transplant. The origin of the receptors is a boy under two years old with Wiskott-Aldrich syndrome, due to receive a stem cell transplant.

V is TRBV5-1 and J is TRBJ2-2; D not resolved. CDR3 size: 16 residues. CDR1 and CDR2 (germline): SGHRS, YFSETQ. V was clipped by 1 base and J by 6 bases, with 16 bases between them. CDR3 amino acids: CASSLSPASSSGELFF. CDR3 bases: TGCGCCAGCAGCTTGTCTCCGGCCTCCAGCTCCGGGGAGCTGTTTTTT.

V gene TRBV3-1 combines with J gene TRBJ2-5; D uncertain. V dropped 1 base and J dropped 2 bases, with 2 bases sitting between them. The germline gives CDR1 LGHDT, CDR2 YNNKEL (reference sequence). The CDR3 is 12 amino acids. CDR3 protein: CASSQGQETQYF. CDR3 in DNA: TGTGCCAGCAGCCAAGGACAAGAGACCCAGTACTTC.

The V gene is TRBV5-1, the J gene TRBJ2-5, with D perhaps TRBD1 (7 bases). The V and J ends lost 0 bases and 5 bases respectively, with 14 bases between them. Germline V gene sequence: CDR1 SGHRS, CDR2 YFSETQ. CDR3 length equals 15 residues. The DNA for the CDR3 is TGCGCCAGCAGCTTGGGGGCGGGACAGAGTGAGACCCAGTACTTC. Translating gives CASSLGAGQSETQYF.

The rearrangement links TRBV27 to TRBJ2-1; 11 nucleotides align to TRBD2. Unmatched junction bases numbered 9, after V lost 6 bases and J lost 2 bases. Germline V CDR1 and CDR2: MNHEY, SMNVEV (reference sequence). The CDR3 is 17 residues long. The CDR3 here is CASRYNRLAGTYNEQFF. Here the CDR3 DNA reads TGTGCCAGCAGATATAACAGACTAGCGGGAACCTACAATGAGCAGTTCTTC.

This clonotype was counted a few times. V is TRBV29-1 and J is TRBJ1-1; perhaps TRBD1 as D (6 bases). The CDR3 runs to 15 residues. The germline CDR1 and CDR2 sequences are SQVTM and ANQGSEA. The germline V and J ends were trimmed by 3 bases and 0 bases, with 14 bases remaining between them. The CDR3 region has the DNA TGCAGCGTTGAGCCCCGACAGGCCTTGAACACTGAAGCTTTCTTT. Translation gives CSVEPRQALNTEAFF. Looking up the rest from reference TRBV29-1 and TRBJ1-1 gives the full variable domain: SAVISQKPSRDICQRGTSLTIQCQVDSQVTMMFWYRQQPGQSLTLIATANQGSEATYESGFVIDKFPISRPNLTFSTLTVSNMSPEDSSIYLCSVEPRQALNTEAFFGQGTRLTVV.

This clonotype was seen a few times. V and J are TRBV11-2 and TRBJ2-1; 7 nucleotides line up with TRBD2. There are 16 residues in the CDR3. The germline V gene encodes CDR1 SGHAT and CDR2 FQNNGV. V lost 2 bases to trimming and J lost 7 bases; unmatched junction nucleotides: 11. For the CDR3, the DNA is TGTGCCAGCAGCTTATCTAGAGGGAGGGCTCGTAATGAGCAGTTCTTC. This gives the protein CASSLSRGRARNEQFF. The full variable domain, its missing parts supplied by reference TRBV11-2 and TRBJ2-1, is EAGVAQSPRYKIIEKRQSVAFWCNPISGHATLYWYQQILGQGPKLLIQFQNNGVVDDSQLPKDRFSAERLKGVDSTLKIQPAKLEDSAVYLCASSLSRGRARNEQFFGPGTRLTVL.